What follows are 27 T cell receptor beta chains derived from one specimen sequenced in a study of OX40 agonist ivuxolimab in advanced cancers. Only in-frame clones appear in the TCRdb table, and some are missing; sequencing was by immunoSEQ multiplex PCR. The table lists about 55,000 clones, about 88% of them singletons, with roughly 1.5% in the top ten. This specimen was CD4+ or CD8+ T cells sorted from blood, taken in a trial of the OX40 agonist ivuxolimab. These receptor sequences come from an adult with an advanced solid tumor such as melanoma, head and neck, liver or kidney cancer.

The chain combines TRBV10-2 with TRBJ2-1, with D possibly called TRBD1 or TRBD2 (5 bases each). Trimming left V 8 bases short and J 4 bases short, with 15 bases between. Germline loops: CDR1 WSHSY, CDR2 SAAADI. The CDR3 is 14 amino acids. The DNA for the CDR3 is TGCGCCAGCTCCCTATCCGGGGCGTACAATGAGCAGTTCTTC. This gives the protein CASSLSGAYNEQFF.

CDR3 amino acids: CAWSWGGKAGELFF. The CDR3 nucleotides read TGTGCCTGGAGTTGGGGGGGAAAGGCCGGGGAGCTGTTTTTT. This chain joins TRBV30 and TRBJ2-2, with TRBD2 matching over 7 bases. The CDR3 consists of 14 residues. Germline trimming cut 2 bases from V and 6 bases from J; bases unmatched to any gene: 6. Germline CDR1 is GTSNPN and CDR2 is SVGIG (reference sequence).

V is TRBV4-1 and J is TRBJ2-4, with D unresolved. Germline V gene sequence: CDR1 MGHRA, CDR2 YSYEKL. V dropped 0 bases and J dropped 0 bases, with 9 bases sitting between them. This CDR3 contains 16 residues. In DNA, the CDR3 is TGCGCCAGCAGCCAAGACCCGACACTAGCCAAAAACATTCAGTACTTC. Protein sequence: CASSQDPTLAKNIQYF.

This chain joins TRBV4-1 and TRBJ1-3; TRBD1 matches 8 bases. V shed 1 base and J 2 bases; nucleotides not matched to a gene: 4. The germline V gene has CDR1 MGHRA and CDR2 YSYEKL. The CDR3 is 16 amino acids. The CDR3, as DNA: TGCGCCAGCAGCCAAGGCCCGACAGGGGCTGGAAACACCATATATTTT. It translates to CASSQGPTGAGNTIYF.

Of note for this clone: A junction end diverges from the germline sequence, so it may reflect a read error. The rearrangement uses TRBV14 and TRBJ2-7; the match to TRBD1 covers 7 bases. CDR3 length equals 12 residues. CDR1 and CDR2 from the germline V gene are SGHDN and FVKESK. The DNA of the CDR3 is TGTGCCAGCAGCTCAATAAACAGGGGCCTGCGCTTC. This translates into CASSSINRGLRF.

V gene TRBV7-6 combines with J gene TRBJ2-3; TRBD2 matches 9 bases. Germline assignment: CDR1 SGHVS and CDR2 FNYEAQ. There are 16 residues in the CDR3. Unmatched junction bases numbered 12, after V lost 5 bases and J lost 6 bases. The CDR3 region has the DNA TGTGCCAGCAGCGTTAGCGGGGGCCCGGTATCTGATACGCAGTATTTT. It yields the protein CASSVSGGPVSDTQYF. The full variable domain, completed using reference TRBV7-6 and TRBJ2-3, is GAGVSQSPRYKVTKRGQDVALRCDPISGHVSLYWYRQALGQGPEFLTYFNYEAQQDKSGLPNDRFSAERPEGSISTLTIQRTEQRDSAMYRCASSVSGGPVSDTQYFGPGTRLTVL.

The chain combines TRBV19 with TRBJ2-1, with 8 bases fitting TRBD2. Germline CDR1 and CDR2: LNHDA and SQIVND (reference sequence). The CDR3 covers 15 residues. V lost 3 bases, J lost 2 bases, and 3 bases stayed unmatched. The chain's CDR3 is CASSMGSGTYNEQFF. In DNA form, the CDR3 reads TGTGCCAGTAGTATGGGTAGCGGGACCTACAATGAGCAGTTCTTC.

This clone occurred a few times. The chain employs TRBV5-1 and TRBJ2-5; TRBD2 agrees at 11 bases. There are 19 residues in the CDR3. V lost 4 bases and J lost 1; bases outside the gene matches: 15. Germline loops: CDR1 SGHRS, CDR2 YFSETQ. The CDR3 loop reads CASSLSLATSGGLQETQYF. Written as DNA, the CDR3 is TGCGCCAGCAGCCTCTCTCTCGCCACTAGCGGGGGTCTCCAAGAGACCCAGTACTTC.

The V gene is TRBV7-8, the J gene TRBJ2-7; D not resolved. V was clipped by 2 bases and J by 0 bases, with 8 bases between them. Looked up from germline, CDR1 is SGHVS and CDR2 is FQNEAQ. The CDR3 runs 14 residues. CDR3 loop: CASSLFRTSYEQYF. The CDR3 DNA follows: TGTGCCAGCAGCTTATTCAGGACCTCCTACGAGCAGTACTTC.

The rearrangement links TRBV19 to TRBJ1-5; D is unclear. Germline V gene data show CDR1 as LNHDA and CDR2 as SQIVND (reference sequence). The CDR3 runs to 14 residues. Trimming stripped 5 bases from V and 4 bases from J, with 12 bases between. Here the CDR3 reads CASSPDGPNQPQHF. The DNA of the CDR3 is TGTGCCAGTAGTCCGGACGGCCCGAATCAGCCCCAGCATTTT.

This rearrangement joins TRBV19 to TRBJ2-7; D is uncertain. Germline CDR1 and CDR2: LNHDA and SQIVND (reference sequence). Deletions cut 5 bases from V and 3 bases from J, with 5 bases between. There are 11 residues in the CDR3. The CDR3 reads CASSSDYEQYF. The CDR3, as DNA: TGTGCCAGTAGTTCAGACTACGAGCAGTACTTC.

The chain recombines TRBV7-8 with TRBJ2-7; possibly TRBD1 or TRBD2 for D (7 bases each). This CDR3 spans 15 amino acids. From germline, CDR1 is SGHVS and CDR2 FQNEAQ. V was shortened by 5 bases and J by 2 bases, with 16 bases between the two germline ends. The DNA of the CDR3 is TGTGCCAGCAGCCCAGGGGGGGACAGTACCTACGAGCAGTACTTC. Its protein product is CASSPGGDSTYEQYF.

The J gene is TRBJ2-7, the V gene TRBV6-6; tentative D call: TRBD1 (5 bases). Germline loops: CDR1 MNHNY, CDR2 SVGAGI (reference sequence). V was clipped by 7 bases and J by 7 bases, with 23 bases between them. CDR3 length: 15 amino acids. The CDR3 reads CASTLGPNPHLEQYF. Written as DNA, the CDR3 is TGTGCCAGCACCCTGGGGCCCAATCCCCATCTGGAGCAGTACTTC.

The chain links TRBV10-1 to TRBJ2-5; a possible D gene is TRBD2 (5 bases). V was shortened by 9 bases and J by 3 bases, with 17 bases between the two germline ends. CDR3 size: 14 residues. Germline V gives CDR1 WNHNN, CDR2 SYGVQD (reference sequence). The DNA of the CDR3 is TGCGCCAGTTCCAGAGGGCCGAAAGAAGAGACCCAGTACTTC. Its protein is CASSRGPKEETQYF.

Concerning this clone: Additional DNA sequences in this sample encode the identical CDR3. The gene calls are TRBV30 and TRBJ2-2; no firm D call. Trimming cost V 0 bases and J 6 bases, with 14 bases left between them. The germline V gene encodes CDR1 GTSNPN and CDR2 SVGIG (reference sequence). The CDR3 consists of 15 residues. The CDR3 DNA reads TGTGCCTGGAGTGTGCCCGGCAGTGGGGCCGGGGAGCTGTTTTTT. This codes for CAWSVPGSGAGELFF.

The CDR3 DNA reads as TGCGCCAGCAGCTTGGGTACAGGGAAGGTCACTAATGAAAAACTGTTTTTT. Protein: CASSLGTGKVTNEKLFF. V is TRBV5-1 and J is TRBJ1-4, with a tentative D call TRBD1 (6 bases). CDR1 and CDR2 (germline): SGHRS, YFSETQ. The ends were cut back, 0 bases at V and 2 bases at J, with 14 bases in the middle. The CDR3 runs 17 residues.

This chain joins TRBV19 and TRBJ2-7; D remains unclear. This CDR3 is built from 13 residues. In germline, CDR1 is LNHDA, CDR2 SQIVND (reference sequence). V was shortened by 2 bases and J by 0 bases, with 5 bases between the two germline ends. DNA of the CDR3: TGTGCCAGTAGTATACAGGTCTCCTACGAGCAGTACTTC. Its translation: CASSIQVSYEQYF.

The V and J genes are TRBV7-6 and TRBJ2-7; D might be TRBD1 or TRBD2, each matching 5 bases. Trimming shortened V by 5 bases and J by 4 bases, and 18 bases separated the two germline ends. Germline lookup yields CDR1 SGHVS and CDR2 FNYEAQ. The CDR3 is 15 amino acids. As DNA, the CDR3 is TGTGCCAGCAGCCAGCAGGCGGGCAGGGAATACGAGCAGTACTTC. Protein product: CASSQQAGREYEQYF.

The V gene is TRBV10-3, the J gene TRBJ2-1, with D perhaps matching TRBD1 (7 bases). The V gene lost 3 bases and the J gene lost 12 bases, with 18 bases spanning the gap. The CDR3 has 14 amino acids. Per the germline V gene, CDR1 is ENHRY and CDR2 is SYGVKD. The CDR3 bases are TGTGCCATCAGTGATGTACCCCAGGGGGGTGGGCAGTTCTTC. Its translation is CAISDVPQGGGQFF.

V is TRBV7-9 and J is TRBJ1-3; D is undetermined. The V gene lost 5 bases and the J gene lost 0 bases, with 14 bases spanning the gap. CDR1 is SEHNR and CDR2 is FQNEAQ in the germline V gene (reference sequence). This CDR3 has 16 residues. The DNA of the CDR3 is TGTGCCAGCAGCCAACAGCAGTTGAGCTCTGGAAACACCATATATTTT. Encoded protein: CASSQQQLSSGNTIYF.

V is TRBV30 and J is TRBJ1-2; maybe TRBD1 (6 bases). Trimming removed 1 base from V and 8 bases from J, with 8 bases in between. The CDR3 totals 11 residues. Germline V gene lookup returns CDR1 GTSNPN and CDR2 SVGIG (reference sequence). As DNA, the CDR3 is TGTGCCTGGAGTGAAGGGGGAGGCTACACCTTC. It encodes CAWSEGGGYTF.

The rearrangement uses TRBV11-3 and TRBJ2-1, with D hard to call. The CDR3 consists of 12 residues. Germline V lookup: CDR1 SGHNT, CDR2 YENEEA. Trimming took off 3 bases at V and 8 bases at J, with 8 bases between the two ends. The CDR3 loop reads CASSLVADEQFF. CDR3 in DNA: TGTGCCAGCAGCTTGGTAGCTGATGAGCAGTTCTTC.

The chain carries TRBV7-8 and TRBJ2-5; D unclear. The CDR3 loop spans 14 amino acids. Germline assignment: CDR1 SGHVS and CDR2 FQNEAQ. The V and J ends lost 1 base and 2 bases respectively, with 8 bases between them. Here the CDR3 reads CASSLEQNQETQYF. CDR3 DNA: TGTGCCAGCAGCTTAGAACAGAATCAAGAGACCCAGTACTTC.

The rearrangement links TRBV30 to TRBJ1-6; 11 nucleotides agree with TRBD1. After removal of 2 bases from V and 9 bases from J, the junction contained 6 bases not matched to a gene. CDR3 length: 15 residues. Germline CDR1 reads GTSNPN; CDR2 reads SVGIG (reference sequence). The chain's CDR3 is CAWSSGQGAFSPLHF. The DNA for the CDR3 is TGTGCCTGGAGTTCCGGACAGGGGGCATTTTCACCCCTCCACTTT.

This clone was seen only once. The rearrangement uses TRBV9 and TRBJ2-6; D might be TRBD2 (6 bases). The CDR3 spans 19 residues. Trimming left V 3 bases short and J 2 bases short, with 21 bases between. Germline CDR1 reads SGDLS; CDR2 reads YYNGEE. In nucleotides, the CDR3 is TGTGCCAGCAGCGAAAGCTCGCGGGGCGGCTCGACTGGGGCCAACGTCCTGACTTTC. This gives the protein CASSESSRGGSTGANVLTF.

The rearrangement links TRBV9 to TRBJ2-6; D is undetermined. CDR3 size: 19 residues. V gave up 3 bases and J gave up 1 base, with 20 bases separating them. Germline V gives CDR1 SGDLS, CDR2 YYNGEE. Written as DNA, the CDR3 is TGTGCCAGCAGCGGCCTCCGCCGACACGTAGATTCTGGGGCCAACGTCCTGACTTTC. This gives the protein CASSGLRRHVDSGANVLTF.

The chain employs TRBV5-1 and TRBJ2-2, with a possible D match to TRBD1 (5 bases). The CDR3 consists of 15 residues. In germline, CDR1 is SGHRS, CDR2 YFSETQ. V lost 0 bases, J lost 3 bases, and 9 bases lay in between. The CDR3 region has the DNA TGCGCCAGCAGCTTGGGGCAGGGATACACCGGGGAGCTGTTTTTT. Protein sequence: CASSLGQGYTGELFF.